This T cell receptor beta chain was sequenced during a study of graft-versus-host responses after intestinal transplantation. At the level of the study: All recipients were transplanted with multivisceral, liver-intestinal, or isolated intestinal grafts. Uniformly, recipients were administered anti-thymocyte globulin induction with subsequent tacrolimus and steroids for two to three years.

Here immunoSEQ multiplex PCR was the method, and the copy in TCRdb shows in-frame clones only, minus some. The sample consists of 95,000 to 150,000 clones, roughly 96% of them appearing once. In the case of this clone: What it binds is not known.

In germline, CDR1 is LNHDA, CDR2 SQIVND (reference sequence). This CDR3 contains 17 residues. Trimming left V 0 bases short and J 2 bases short, with 14 bases between. Study-level results: Detected in recipient marrow were GvH clones, some of which were first observed in ileum or blood. The presence of high graft-versus-host to host-versus-graft clonal ratios in allografts characterized patients with graft-donor T cell macrochimerism.

The rearrangement joins TRBV19 to TRBJ2-1, with D possibly being TRBD2 (5 bases). The input for sequencing was unstimulated CD8+ T cells sorted from spleen or lymph node cells, taken before intestinal transplant. This receptor was obtained from a human donor who received an intestinal transplant. CDR3 in amino acids: CASSIDNSGLTYNEQFF. The CDR3, as DNA: TGTGCCAGTAGTATAGACAACAGCGGTCTAACCTACAATGAGCAGTTCTTC.